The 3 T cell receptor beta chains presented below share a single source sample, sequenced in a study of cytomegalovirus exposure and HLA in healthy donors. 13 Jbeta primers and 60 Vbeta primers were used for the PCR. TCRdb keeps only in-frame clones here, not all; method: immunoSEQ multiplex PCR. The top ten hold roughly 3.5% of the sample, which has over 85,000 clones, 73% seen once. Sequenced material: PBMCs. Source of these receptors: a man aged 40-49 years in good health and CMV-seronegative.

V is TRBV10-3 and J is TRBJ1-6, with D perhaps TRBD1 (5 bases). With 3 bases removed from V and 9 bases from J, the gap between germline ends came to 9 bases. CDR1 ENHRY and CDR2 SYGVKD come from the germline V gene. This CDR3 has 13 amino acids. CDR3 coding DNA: TGTGCCATCAGTGAAGGGGTGAGTTCACCCCTCCACTTT. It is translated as CAISEGVSSPLHF.

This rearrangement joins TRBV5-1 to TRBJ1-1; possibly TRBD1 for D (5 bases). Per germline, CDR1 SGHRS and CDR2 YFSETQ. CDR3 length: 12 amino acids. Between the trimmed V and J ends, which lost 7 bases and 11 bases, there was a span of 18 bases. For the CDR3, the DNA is TGCGCCAGCTTCCCCGTGGGGCGCCGGGCTTTCTTT. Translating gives CASFPVGRRAFF. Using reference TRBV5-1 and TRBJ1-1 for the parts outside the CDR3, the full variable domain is KAGVTQTPRYLIKTRGQQVTLSCSPISGHRSVSWYQQTPGQGLQFLFEYFSETQRNKGNFPGRFSGRQFSNSRSEMNVSTLELGDSALYLCASFPVGRRAFFGQGTRLTVV.

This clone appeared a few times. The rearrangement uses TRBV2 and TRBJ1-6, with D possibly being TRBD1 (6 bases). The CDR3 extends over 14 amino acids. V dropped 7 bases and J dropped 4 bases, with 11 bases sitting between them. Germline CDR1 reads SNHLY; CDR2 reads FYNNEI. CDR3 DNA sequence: TGTGCCAGCACCCGGACAGAATATAATTCACCCCTCCACTTT. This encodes CASTRTEYNSPLHF.